This T cell receptor beta chain was found in a study of blood T cell repertoires in COVID-19 (dated by TCRdb to the early 2020s). A note on the overall study: The collaborator samples originated in the United States, Italy and Spain and spanned the acute and convalescent phases of COVID-19. Subjects who had been exposed to COVID-19, were actively infected with it, or had recovered from it provided the deeply sampled blood TCRbeta repertoires that made up the dataset. Nearly every sample came with metadata listing a de-identified subject ID, COVID-19 status, age in years and sex. Where HLA class I and class II types were available, the types were taken from metadata supplied by the sample provider, not from assay-based typing. The prospective study material was composed of cDNA or gDNA derived from T cells, B-cell-depleted T cells, or PBMCs. The repertoires were released in a freely available public database meant as a resource for research on the immune response to SARS-CoV-2. The samples were drawn from two sources: the first 160 participants of the ongoing ImmuneRACE study, and fewer than 1,500 subjects contributed by 6 global collaborators.

The collaborating institutions used their own protocols to collect whole blood in K2EDTA tubes. For TCRbeta analysis, collaborator samples were shipped as frozen whole blood, as isolated PBMCs, or as DNA extracted from either sample type. Here is what the overall study found, with its caveats: The amount of clinical and demographic metadata varied by source and participant and was provided uncurated.

V lost 8 bases and J lost 7 bases, and the count of bases not matched to a germline gene is 7. The CDR3 holds 14 amino acids from the cysteine to the phenylalanine. Here the CDR3 DNA is all that survives: 42 bases in frame from base 1. CDR1 and CDR2 are read off the germline V gene (reference sequence) as SEHNR and FQNEAQ. A remark on this clone: What this receptor recognizes is not known. It has no much larger one-base neighbor in the sample; base qualities were not kept.

TCRbeta CDR3 regions were amplified from genomic DNA by means of the immunoSEQ Assay, a bias-controlled multiplex PCR. The paper's processing steps were these. The number of nucleated cells in each sample was estimated by amplification of reference gene primers within the assay. To quantify the absolute abundance of each unique TCRbeta CDR3 rearrangement, sequence reads were collapsed and filtered. For each sample, productive Simpson clonality was calculated as the square root of Simpson's diversity index over productive rearrangements. This is the immuneACCESS table as TCRdb keeps it, with only in-frame sequences that have V and J called. A part of the clones is gone; compared with another copy, unresolved V genes explain less than half, and the rest is unexplained. That table furnishes V, J and clone size, whereas the DNA furnished D and trimming. A total of 40,000 or so clones appear in this sample, about 90% of them only once. The ten top clones hold 15% to 19% of the sample.

The material sequenced was peripheral blood. The chain joins TRBV7-9 to TRBJ2-3, and 12 junction bases match TRBD1. The sequence derives from a woman aged 25 to 39 in a cohort sampled during active COVID-19. The CDR3 has the sequence CASWGTGGANTQYF. The bases read TGTGCCAGCTGGGGGACAGGGGGCGCAAATACGCAGTATTTT.